Listed below are T cell receptor beta chains from one sample, sequenced in a study of T cell responses to AZD1222 COVID-19 vaccine. Repertoires were generated with immunoSEQ multiplex PCR, while TCRdb's copy carries only in-frame clones and drops some. The data contain just over 150,000 clones, around nine tenths of them singletons. The sequencing used peripheral blood, collected after recovery from COVID-19. These TCRs come from an adult who had recovered from COVID-19. Both conserved end residues are part of each CDR3. The D gene is left open where the match is weak. The listing skips clone size in some rows; elsewhere it reads once, few, many or a size class.

V,size,D,J,CDR3,DNA
TRBV7-2,few,TRBD1,TRBJ2-5,CASSFNRGRETQYF,TGTGCCAGCAGCTTTAACAGGGGGAGAGAGACCCAGTACTTC
TRBV27,.,.,TRBJ2-7,CASGSFRDAEQYF,TGTGCCAGCGGTAGTTTTAGGGATGCCGAGCAGTACTTC
TRBV3-1/TRBV3-2,.,.,TRBJ1-6,CASSQNLNSPLHF,TGTGCCAGCAGCCAAAACCTAAATTCACCCCTCCACTTT
TRBV7-9,.,.,TRBJ1-1,CASSLFSTGAFF,TGTGCCAGCAGCCTCTTCTCGACGGGAGCTTTCTTT
TRBV6-6,.,.,TRBJ1-5,CASSYPVFTYQPQHF,TGTGCCAGCAGTTACCCGGTCTTTACATATCAGCCCCAGCATTTT
TRBV5-1,.,TRBD2,TRBJ2-7,CASSPQLAGNPYEQYF,TGCGCCAGCAGCCCTCAACTAGCGGGAAACCCCTACGAGCAGTACTTC
TRBV10-2,.,.,TRBJ1-6,CASSASSGSPLHF,TGCGCCAGCAGTGCTAGCAGTGGTTCACCCCTCCACTTT
TRBV5-1,.,TRBD1,TRBJ1-2,CASSLGGRDRGRDYYGYTF,TGCGCCAGCAGCTTGGGGGGCCGGGACAGGGGGCGAGACTACTATGGCTACACCTTC
TRBV27,.,.,TRBJ1-6,CASSLQTENSPLHF,TGTGCCAGCAGCCTCCAGACGGAGAATTCACCCCTCCACTTT
TRBV2,.,.,TRBJ1-5,CASTRDGYSNQPQHF,TGTGCCAGTACCCGGGACGGCTATAGCAATCAGCCCCAGCATTTT
TRBV10-3,.,.,TRBJ1-5,CAISGSGSSDSNQPQHF,TGTGCCATCAGTGGGTCGGGGTCATCGGACAGCAATCAGCCCCAGCATTTT
TRBV6-2/TRBV6-3,.,.,TRBJ2-7,CASSSQAPGRLEGGEQYF,TGTGCCAGCAGTTCCCAGGCCCCGGGTCGACTAGAAGGGGGCGAGCAGTACTTC
TRBV7-9,.,.,TRBJ2-7,CASTGDPPPYEQYF,TGTGCCAGCACAGGAGACCCCCCGCCCTACGAGCAGTACTTC
TRBV28,.,TRBD1,TRBJ2-7,CASSTPGTGAYEQYF,TGTGCCAGCAGTACTCCCGGGACAGGGGCCTACGAGCAGTACTTC
TRBV12-3/TRBV12-4,.,.,TRBJ1-6,CASTGVTNSPLHF,TGTGCCAGCACCGGGGTTACGAATTCACCCCTCCACTTT
TRBV7-2,.,TRBD1,TRBJ2-7,CASSYGQVSYEQYF,TGTGCCAGCAGCTACGGACAGGTTTCCTACGAGCAGTACTTC
TRBV4-3,.,TRBD1,TRBJ1-1,CASSLTGTGVTEAFF,TGCGCCAGCAGCCTTACTGGGACAGGGGTTACTGAAGCTTTCTTT
TRBV7-9,.,.,TRBJ2-2,CASSLDRYTGELFF,TGTGCCAGCAGCTTAGACCGTTACACCGGGGAGCTGTTTTTT
TRBV6-5,.,.,TRBJ1-5,CASTQEWGRRQPQHF,TGTGCCAGCACCCAAGAATGGGGGAGGAGACAGCCCCAGCATTTT
TRBV2,.,TRBD2,TRBJ2-7,CASSGTRGLVNEQYF,TGTGCCAGCAGTGGGACTAGGGGACTAGTGAACGAGCAGTACTTC
TRBV24-1,.,.,TRBJ2-3,CATSGRGVHSDTQYF,TGTGCCACCAGTGGGAGGGGCGTTCATTCTGATACGCAGTATTTT
TRBV5-1,.,.,TRBJ1-2,CASSAGTNYGYTF,TGCGCCAGCAGCGCCGGGACTAACTATGGCTACACCTTC
TRBV29-1,.,.,TRBJ2-3,CSVEEMRDTQYF,TGCAGCGTTGAAGAGATGAGGGATACGCAGTATTTT
TRBV9,few,.,TRBJ2-1,CASSVVWGQLVNEQFF,TGTGCCAGCAGCGTAGTTTGGGGGCAACTTGTGAATGAGCAGTTCTTC